This T cell receptor (beta chain) was recovered during a study of control samples from healthy donors and cancer patients. Profiling relied on immunoSEQ multiplex PCR, and the TCRdb table lists in-frame clones only, not all of them. Of roughly 88,000 clones listed, approximately 89% are singletons. CDR1 SGDLS and CDR2 YYNGEE come from the germline V gene. V shed 4 bases, J shed 8 bases, and the junction held 9 bases outside the gene matches. The CDR3 sequence is 14 residues long. The chain links TRBV9 to TRBJ2-1, with 7 bases lining up with TRBD2. This receptor was obtained from a woman aged 25 to 45 in good health. Specimen: blood. CDR3 protein: CASSPQGLSDEQFF. The CDR3 DNA reads as TGTGCCAGCAGCCCCCAGGGACTATCCGATGAGCAGTTCTTC.